This T cell receptor beta chain stems from a study of shared T cell receptors in the human thymus. The assay was immunoSEQ multiplex PCR, and TCRdb's table has in-frame clones only and misses some. The data contain 63,000 or so clones, about 95% of them seen just once; the ten biggest clones take up roughly 0.033%. Germline V lookup: CDR1 LGHNA, CDR2 YNFKEQ. The ends lost 4 bases at V and 0 bases at J; junction bases unmatched: 12. The CDR3 extends over 17 amino acids. The sample taken for sequencing was thymocytes. This rearrangement joins TRBV4-2 to TRBJ2-7, with TRBD1 identical over 7 bases. The clonotype originates from a human donor. The CDR3 bases are TGTGCCAGCAGCCCCGACGAGGGGGCGAGGAGCTCCTACGAGCAGTACTTC. Translated: CASSPDEGARSSYEQYF.